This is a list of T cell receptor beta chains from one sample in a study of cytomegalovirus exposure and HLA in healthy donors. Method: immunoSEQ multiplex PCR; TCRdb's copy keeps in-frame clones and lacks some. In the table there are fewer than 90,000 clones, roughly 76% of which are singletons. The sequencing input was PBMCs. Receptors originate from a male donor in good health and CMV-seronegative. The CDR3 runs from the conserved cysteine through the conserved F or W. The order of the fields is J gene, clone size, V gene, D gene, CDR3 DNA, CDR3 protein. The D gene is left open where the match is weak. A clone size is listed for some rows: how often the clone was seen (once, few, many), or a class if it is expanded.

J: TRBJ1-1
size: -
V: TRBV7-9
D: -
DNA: TGTGCCAGCAGCCGATCTTTAGCCCACCCGTCCGCTTTCTTT
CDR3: CASSRSLAHPSAFF

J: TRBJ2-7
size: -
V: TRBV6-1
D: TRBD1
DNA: TGTGCCAGCAGTTTGGCAGGGGGTTCCTACGAGCAGTACTTC
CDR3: CASSLAGGSYEQYF

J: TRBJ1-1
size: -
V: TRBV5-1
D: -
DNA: TGCGCCAGCAGCTTGGAATACTCTGAAGCTTTCTTT
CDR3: CASSLEYSEAFF

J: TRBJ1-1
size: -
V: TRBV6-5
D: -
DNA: TGTGCCAGCAGTTATGAGTTTCGGGTTTCATCTGAAGCTTTCTTT
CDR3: CASSYEFRVSSEAFF

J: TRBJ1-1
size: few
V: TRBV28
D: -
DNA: TGTGCCAGCGAAAATCAGGGGAGGGCCACTGAAGCTTTCTTT
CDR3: CASENQGRATEAFF

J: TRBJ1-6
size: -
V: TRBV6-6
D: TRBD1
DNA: TGTGCCAGCAGGCCCCAGGGGGTCGGTTCACCCCTCCACTTT
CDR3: CASRPQGVGSPLHF

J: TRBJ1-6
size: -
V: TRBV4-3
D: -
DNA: TGCGCCAGCAGCCAAGTGGGCGAAAATTCACCCCTCCACTTT
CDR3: CASSQVGENSPLHF

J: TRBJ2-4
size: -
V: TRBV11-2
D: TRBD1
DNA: TGTGCCAGCAGCTTAAAACATCAGGGGGCGGTAGCCAAAAACATTCAGTACTTC
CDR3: CASSLKHQGAVAKNIQYF

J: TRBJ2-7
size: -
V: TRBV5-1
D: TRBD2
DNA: TGCGCCAGCAGCTTGGCGACTAGCGGGAGTGGGAGCTCCTACGAGCAGTACTTC
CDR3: CASSLATSGSGSSYEQYF

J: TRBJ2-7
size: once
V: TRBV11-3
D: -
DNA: TGTGCCAGCAGCCGCGGACAGTTACGGGAGCAGTACTTC
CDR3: CASSRGQLREQYF

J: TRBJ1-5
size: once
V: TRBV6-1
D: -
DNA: TGTGCCAGCAGTGAAGGCCGGGAGATCAATCAGCCCCAGCATTTT
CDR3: CASSEGREINQPQHF

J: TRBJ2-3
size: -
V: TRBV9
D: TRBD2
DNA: TGTGCCAGCAGCGTAGCGGGGGGGTATAGCACAGATACGCAGTATTTT
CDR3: CASSVAGGYSTDTQYF

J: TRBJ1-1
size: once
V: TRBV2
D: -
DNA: TGTGCCAGCAAAGACTTGGGGACTCCGCGTGAAGCTTTCTTT
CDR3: CASKDLGTPREAFF

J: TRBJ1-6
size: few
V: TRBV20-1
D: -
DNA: TGCAGTGCCACAGGGAATTCACCCCTCCACTTT
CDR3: CSATGNSPLHF

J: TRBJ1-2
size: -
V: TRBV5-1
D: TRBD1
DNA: TGCGCCAGCAGCTTCGGGACAGGGAATGGCTACACCTTC
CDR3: CASSFGTGNGYTF

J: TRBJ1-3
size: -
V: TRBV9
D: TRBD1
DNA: TGTGCCAGCAGCGTTTGGGACAGGGGAATAAGCAACGGAAACACCATATATTTT
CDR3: CASSVWDRGISNGNTIYF